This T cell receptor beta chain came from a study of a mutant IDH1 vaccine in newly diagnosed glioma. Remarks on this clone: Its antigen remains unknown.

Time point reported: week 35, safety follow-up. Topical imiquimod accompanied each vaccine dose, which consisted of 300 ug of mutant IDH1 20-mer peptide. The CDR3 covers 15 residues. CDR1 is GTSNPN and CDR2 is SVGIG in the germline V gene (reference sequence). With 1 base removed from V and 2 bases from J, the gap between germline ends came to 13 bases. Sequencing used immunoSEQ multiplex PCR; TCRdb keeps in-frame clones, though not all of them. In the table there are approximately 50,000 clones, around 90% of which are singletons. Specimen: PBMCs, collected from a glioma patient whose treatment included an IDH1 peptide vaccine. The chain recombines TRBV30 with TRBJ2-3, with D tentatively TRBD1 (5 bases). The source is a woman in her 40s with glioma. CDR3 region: CAWSEYRPPTDTQYF. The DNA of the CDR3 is TGTGCCTGGAGTGAGTACAGGCCGCCCACAGATACGCAGTATTTT.